Presented here are 29 T cell receptor beta chains from one specimen sequenced in a study of blood T cell repertoires in COVID-19. Sequenced by immunoSEQ multiplex PCR; TCRdb stores in-frame clones only, minus some. The sample includes some 490,000 clones, 70% to 90% of them seen just once. Material: peripheral blood. The receptors were sampled from a human donor in a cohort sampled during active COVID-19.

With respect to this clone: This CDR3 is also generated by other DNA sequences in the sample. This chain links TRBV7-9 with TRBJ2-5; perhaps TRBD1 as D (5 bases). The germline gives CDR1 SEHNR, CDR2 FQNEAQ (reference sequence). The CDR3 covers 15 residues. Trimming left V 5 bases short and J 4 bases short, with 17 bases between. The CDR3 coding sequence is TGTGCCAGCAGCCCTAGGACATCCTCGGGAGAGACCCAGTACTTC. The encoded protein is CASSPRTSSGETQYF.

This clone was seen a handful of times. This sequence joins TRBV27 and TRBJ1-5, with 8 bases that match TRBD1. The V segment lost 5 bases and the J segment 6 bases; nucleotides outside the gene matches: 9. Per the germline V gene, CDR1 is MNHEY and CDR2 is SMNVEV (reference sequence). The CDR3 contains 15 residues. The CDR3, as DNA: TGTGCCAGCAGTCGCGGACAGGGATTCGGTCAGCCCCAGCATTTT. It translates to CASSRGQGFGQPQHF.

The rearrangement uses TRBV7-3 and TRBJ2-1; weak D call: TRBD2 (5 bases). The CDR3 runs 14 residues. Per germline, CDR1 SGHTA and CDR2 FQGTGA. Trimming took off 5 bases at V and 4 bases at J, with 12 bases between the two ends. CDR3 sequence (DNA): TGTGCCAGCAGCCAAGGACGGACTTACAATGAGCAGTTCTTC. Its protein product is CASSQGRTYNEQFF.

For the CDR3, the DNA is TGTGCCAGCAGTTACGGGGGGACAGAGTTTGAAGCTTTCTTT. Translating gives CASSYGGTEFEAFF. This rearrangement joins TRBV6-2 or TRBV6-3 to TRBJ1-1; 7 bases are shared with TRBD1. Germline CDR1 reads MNHEY; CDR2 reads SVGEGT. The CDR3 extends over 14 amino acids. V trimming: 2 bases; J trimming: 7 bases; junction bases outside the gene matches: 7.

The CDR3 region is CASRARQGSDSPLHF. DNA of the CDR3: TGTGCCAGCAGGGCGAGACAGGGAAGTGATTCACCCCTCCACTTT. The chain links TRBV6-5 to TRBJ1-6; 7 nucleotides agree with TRBD1. This CDR3 has 15 residues. After removal of 6 bases from V and 8 bases from J, the junction contained 10 bases not matched to a gene. The V gene's germline CDR1 is MNHEY and CDR2 SVGAGI.

This clone was seen a few times. This chain uses TRBV7-6 with TRBJ1-5; 7 nucleotides align to TRBD1. The germline CDR1 and CDR2 sequences are SGHVS and FNYEAQ. The V and J ends lost 5 bases and 3 bases, in that order; junction bases with no gene match: 4. The CDR3 consists of 14 residues. CDR3 loop: CASSPGQTNQPQHF. Written as DNA, the CDR3 is TGTGCCAGCAGCCCGGGACAGACCAATCAGCCCCAGCATTTT.

The chain recombines TRBV4-3 with TRBJ1-4; 7 bases map to TRBD1. Germline lookup yields CDR1 LGHNA and CDR2 YSLEER. CDR3 length: 14 residues. V lost 4 bases, J lost 6 bases, and 5 bases stayed unmatched. CDR3 nucleotide sequence: TGCGCCAGCAGCCCCGGGACAGCTTATGAAAAACTGTTTTTT. Translating it yields CASSPGTAYEKLFF.

The chain has TRBV11-2 and TRBJ2-7; 8 bases align to TRBD2. V lost 1 base and J lost 0; bases outside the gene matches: 5. Germline lookup yields CDR1 SGHAT and CDR2 FQNNGV. The CDR3 spans 16 residues. The CDR3 loop is CASSLVGGRSSYEQYF. The CDR3 DNA reads TGTGCCAGCAGCTTAGTCGGCGGGAGGAGCTCCTACGAGCAGTACTTC.

This rearrangement joins TRBV9 to TRBJ2-1, with 9 positions matching TRBD1. The V gene end was trimmed by 4 bases and the J gene end by 10 bases; junction bases not matched to a gene: 9. Germline V CDR1 and CDR2: SGDLS, YYNGEE. The CDR3 length is 14 residues. The DNA for the CDR3 is TGTGCCAGCAGCCTCTCCTCGGACAGGGGCGAGCAGTTCTTC. The encoded protein is CASSLSSDRGEQFF.

The gene calls are TRBV19 and TRBJ1-1, with D hard to call. Trimming pared 4 bases from V and 7 bases from J, leaving 13 bases between. In germline, CDR1 is LNHDA, CDR2 SQIVND (reference sequence). The CDR3 is made up of 13 amino acids. The CDR3 DNA reads TGTGCCAGTAGTACCCGGGAGACCTTTGAAGCTTTCTTT. Protein sequence: CASSTRETFEAFF.

CDR3 amino acids: CASSGGTATSGNTIYF. The CDR3, as DNA: TGCGCCAGCAGTGGGGGGACAGCAACAAGTGGAAACACCATATATTTT. The chain carries TRBV10-1 and TRBJ1-3, with 7 bases that match TRBD1. In germline, CDR1 is WNHNN, CDR2 SYGVQD (reference sequence). Trimming at V came to 4 bases and at J to 3 bases, leaving 9 bases not matched to a gene. This CDR3 contains 16 residues.

This clone was picked up a small number of times. The chain couples TRBV5-1 to TRBJ2-1; D gene ambiguous. V lost 3 bases and J 3 bases, leaving 10 bases between the germline ends. Germline V lookup: CDR1 SGHRS, CDR2 YFSETQ. The CDR3 runs to 14 residues. The CDR3 region has the DNA TGCGCCAGCAGCTCTCAAATAGACTACAATGAGCAGTTCTTC. It is translated as CASSSQIDYNEQFF.

The rearrangement joins TRBV2 to TRBJ2-5, with unresolved D. The V gene's germline CDR1 is SNHLY and CDR2 FYNNEI. Trimming took 3 bases from V and 2 from J, leaving 7 bases between them. The CDR3 loop spans 13 amino acids. The CDR3 region has the DNA TGTGCCAGCAGTGAGGCGACACAAGAGACCCAGTACTTC. Amino acids: CASSEATQETQYF. Full variable domain (rest looked up from reference TRBV2 and TRBJ2-5): EPEVTQTPSHQVTQMGQEVILRCVPISNHLYFYWYRQILGQKVEFLVSFYNNEISEKSEIFDDQFSVERPDGSNFTLKIRSTKLEDSAMYFCASSEATQETQYFGPGTRLLVL.

V gene TRBV9 combines with J gene TRBJ2-1, with D uncertain. The germline V gene encodes CDR1 SGDLS and CDR2 YYNGEE. The CDR3 sequence is 19 residues long. The V end lost 4 bases, the J end lost 4 bases, and 27 bases lay between the germline ends. In nucleotides, the CDR3 is TGTGCCAGCAGCACCCGGTTGATGGGCGTTTCTGGATTGTACAATGAGCAGTTCTTC. It specifies CASSTRLMGVSGLYNEQFF.

In this sample, this clone turned up once. This sequence joins TRBV5-1 and TRBJ2-3; D is undetermined. Trimming removed 2 bases from V and 0 bases from J, with 10 bases in between. Germline values: CDR1 SGHRS, CDR2 YFSETQ. CDR3 length equals 15 residues. CDR3 region: CASSFLRASTDTQYF. CDR3 nucleotides: TGCGCCAGCAGCTTCTTACGAGCCAGCACAGATACGCAGTATTTT.

V gene TRBV5-4 combines with J gene TRBJ1-6, with D maybe TRBD1 (6 bases). The V gene lost 4 bases and the J gene lost 7 bases, with 12 bases spanning the gap. The CDR3 sequence is 14 residues long. Germline CDR1 reads SGHNT; CDR2 reads YYREEE (reference sequence). This chain's CDR3 is CASSLGHTNSPLHF. Here the CDR3 DNA reads TGTGCCAGCAGCCTGGGACATACAAATTCACCCCTCCACTTT.

The chain couples TRBV7-2 to TRBJ2-7, with 12 bases fitting TRBD2. Germline trimming cut 5 bases from V and 6 bases from J; bases unmatched to any gene: 8. CDR1 SGHTA and CDR2 FQGNSA come from the germline V gene. CDR3 size: 15 residues. The CDR3 region is CASSPRLAGVSEQYF. CDR3 bases: TGTGCCAGCAGCCCCAGACTAGCGGGAGTAAGCGAGCAGTACTTC.

The chain combines TRBV28 with TRBJ2-3; the match to TRBD2 covers 9 bases. V was clipped by 6 bases and J by 2 bases; unmatched bases: 6. Germline V lookup: CDR1 MDHEN, CDR2 SYDVKM. CDR3 length: 15 amino acids. The CDR3 reads CASSVAGEYTDTQYF. In nucleotides, the CDR3 is TGTGCCAGCAGCGTAGCGGGAGAGTACACAGATACGCAGTATTTT. Variable domain in full (rest from reference TRBV28 and TRBJ2-3): DVKVTQSSRYLVKRTGEKVFLECVQDMDHENMFWYRQDPGLGLRLIYFSYDVKMKEKGDIPEGYSVSREKKERFSLILESASTNQTSMYLCASSVAGEYTDTQYFGPGTRLTVL.

This chain connects TRBV5-6 to TRBJ2-7, with D tentatively TRBD2 (5 bases). Germline CDR1 is SGHDT and CDR2 is YYEEEE. This CDR3 has 15 residues. The V end was cut by 3 bases, the J end by 4 bases, with 17 bases between. The CDR3 sequence: CASSSLGVSLYEQYF. The DNA for the CDR3 is TGTGCCAGCAGCTCCCTCGGGGTTTCTCTTTACGAGCAGTACTTC.

This sequence joins TRBV9 and TRBJ2-1, with 13 nucleotides matching TRBD2. Germline CDR1 is SGDLS and CDR2 is YYNGEE. V shed 4 bases and J 6 bases; nucleotides not matched to a gene: 13. CDR3 size: 18 residues. As DNA, the CDR3 is TGTGCCAGCAGCCCCAGGACTAGCGGGAGCCCCCGAGGCAATGAGCAGTTCTTC. The encoded protein is CASSPRTSGSPRGNEQFF.

The chain combines TRBV28 with TRBJ1-3, with 9 bases matching TRBD1. Trimming at V came to 0 bases and at J to 4 bases, leaving 7 bases not matched to a gene. Germline loops: CDR1 MDHEN, CDR2 SYDVKM. CDR3 length: 17 amino acids. The CDR3 DNA reads TGTGCCAGCAGTTTATGGGGGGGACAGGGAACGGGAAACACCATATATTTT. Protein product: CASSLWGGQGTGNTIYF.

Turning to this clone: The sample contains more than one DNA sequence encoding this CDR3. The chain uses TRBV7-3 and TRBJ1-1; D might be TRBD1 (5 bases). The CDR3 spans 13 residues. V lost 5 bases and J 1 base, leaving 8 bases between the germline ends. CDR1 SGHTA and CDR2 FQGTGA come from the germline V gene. DNA for the CDR3: TGTGCCAGCAGCCTCGGACAGAACACTGAAGCTTTCTTT. This sequence encodes CASSLGQNTEAFF. Drawing the rest from reference TRBV7-3 and TRBJ1-1, the complete variable domain is GAGVSQTPSNKVTEKGKYVELRCDPISGHTALYWYRQSLGQGPEFLIYFQGTGAADDSGLPNDRFFAVRPEGSVSTLKIQRTERGDSAVYLCASSLGQNTEAFFGQGTRLTVV.

The gene calls are TRBV28 and TRBJ2-4; weak D call: TRBD1 (6 bases). This CDR3 contains 14 residues. CDR1 is MDHEN, CDR2 SYDVKM, per germline. Trimming took off 5 bases at V and 5 bases at J, with 13 bases between the two ends. The DNA for the CDR3 is TGTGCCAGCAGTAAACAGGGTATAGAAAACATTCAGTACTTC. Protein: CASSKQGIENIQYF.

This clone was observed a single time. The J gene is TRBJ2-6, the V gene TRBV7-8; 7 bases fit TRBD1. Germline V lookup: CDR1 SGHVS, CDR2 FQNEAQ. The V gene end was trimmed by 0 bases and the J gene end by 0 bases; junction bases not matched to a gene: 8. CDR3 length: 19 residues. As DNA, the CDR3 is TGTGCCAGCAGCTTAGCCAGGACAGGCTTTCCCTCTGGGGCCAACGTCCTGACTTTC. Its translation is CASSLARTGFPSGANVLTF.

This rearrangement joins TRBV10-2 to TRBJ2-1, with a weak D call TRBD2 (5 bases). This CDR3 has 15 residues. Looked up from germline, CDR1 is WSHSY and CDR2 is SAAADI. Trimming cost V 4 bases and J 0 bases, with 10 bases left between them. The CDR3 sequence: CASSVRGSSYNEQFF. The CDR3 DNA follows: TGCGCCAGCAGTGTTAGAGGGTCCTCCTACAATGAGCAGTTCTTC.

This rearrangement joins TRBV10-2 to TRBJ1-4; TRBD1 might be the D (5 bases). CDR1 and CDR2 (germline): WSHSY, SAAADI. Trimming removed 4 bases from V and 1 base from J, with 10 bases in between. The CDR3 loop spans 15 amino acids. CDR3 sequence (DNA): TGCGCCAGCAGTGGTTTCCAGGGAACTAATGAAAAACTGTTTTTT. Translated: CASSGFQGTNEKLFF.

This chain uses TRBV6-1 with TRBJ1-3, with D tentatively TRBD1 (6 bases). The germline V and J ends were trimmed by 1 base and 1 base, with 11 bases remaining between them. The germline V gene encodes CDR1 MNHNS and CDR2 SASEGT. The CDR3 has 16 amino acids. CDR3 sequence: CASSEEAGASGNTIYF. CDR3 coding DNA: TGTGCCAGCAGTGAAGAGGCGGGGGCGTCTGGAAACACCATATATTTT.

The chain is built from TRBV6-1 and TRBJ1-1, with TRBD1 identical over 9 bases. V gave up 4 bases and J gave up 1 base; unmatched junction bases: 7. CDR3 length equals 16 residues. The germline CDR1 and CDR2 sequences are MNHNS and SASEGT. In DNA form, the CDR3 reads TGTGCCAGCAGTGCCCCGGACAGGGGAGCGAACACTGAAGCTTTCTTT. Its protein product is CASSAPDRGANTEAFF.

This chain uses TRBV7-6 with TRBJ2-1; 13 bases fit TRBD2. V gave up 5 bases and J gave up 7 bases; unmatched junction bases: 11. The CDR3 has 17 amino acids. Germline assignment: CDR1 SGHVS and CDR2 FNYEAQ. The CDR3 loop reads CASSRPPGLAGRNEQFF. Here the CDR3 DNA reads TGTGCCAGCAGCCGTCCTCCGGGACTAGCGGGAAGAAATGAGCAGTTCTTC.